This TCR beta chain is drawn from a study of blood T cell repertoires in COVID-19 (dated by TCRdb to about 2020). Describing the broader study: The collaborator samples originated in the United States, Italy and Spain and spanned the acute and convalescent phases of COVID-19. The prospective study material was composed of cDNA or gDNA derived from T cells, B-cell-depleted T cells, or PBMCs. Deeply sampled blood TCRbeta repertoires from subjects exposed to, actively infected with, or recovered from COVID-19 were included in the dataset. A freely available public database, intended as a resource for researchers studying the immune response to SARS-CoV-2, is where the repertoires were released. The samples were drawn from two sources: the first 160 participants of the ongoing ImmuneRACE study, and 1,000 to 1,500 subjects contributed by 6 global collaborators. Nearly every sample came with metadata listing a de-identified subject ID, COVID-19 status, age in years and sex. Where HLA class I and class II types were available, the types were taken from metadata supplied by the sample provider, not from assay-based typing. General conclusions and limits of the study: Clinical and demographic metadata were provided uncurated, with the amount varying by source and participant.

Whole blood was collected in K2EDTA tubes by collaborating institutions according to the institutions' own protocols. For TCRbeta analysis, collaborator samples were shipped as frozen whole blood, as isolated PBMCs, or as DNA extracted from either sample type. The CDR1 and CDR2 encoded by the germline V gene are SGHRS and YFSETQ. Taken from cysteine to phenylalanine, the CDR3 has 13 residues. Of the read, only the CDR3 DNA is kept; its 39 bases are in frame from base 1. V and J lose 0 bases and 9 bases, and a span of 10 bases separates them. TCRbeta CDR3 regions were amplified from genomic DNA by means of the immunoSEQ Assay, a bias-controlled multiplex PCR. In the authors' own workflow: The number of nucleated cells in each sample was estimated by amplification of reference gene primers within the assay. Sequence reads were collapsed and filtered to measure the absolute abundance of every unique TCRbeta CDR3 rearrangement. For each sample, productive Simpson clonality was calculated by taking the square root of Simpson's diversity index across productive rearrangements. The table was pulled from immuneACCESS by TCRdb, which kept in-frame rearrangements only. Such tables lose some clones; where checked, under half of the loss comes from unresolved V genes, and the rest has no known cause. The V and J calls and clone size were taken over from that table, and D and trimming were inferred from the DNA. This sample lists under 80,000 clones; over 80% were detected once. Jointly, the top ten make up around 6.7% of the sample.

With regard to this clone: Its antigen remains undetermined. Per-base qualities were not stored, and no clone one base away is much larger.

Here the chain combines TRBV5-1 and TRBJ2-1; a weak D assignment points to TRBD2 (6 bases agree). This TCR was sampled from a woman older than 75 with active COVID-19. Material: peripheral blood. The bases read TGCGCCAGCAGCTTGGAGGTGGGGGGTGAGCAGTTCTTC. This yields the protein CASSLEVGGEQFF.